These 19 T cell receptor beta chains originate from one sample sequenced in a study of T cell responses to AZD1222 COVID-19 vaccine. Repertoires were generated with immunoSEQ multiplex PCR, while TCRdb's copy carries only in-frame clones and drops some. Of roughly 140,000 clones in the sample, around nine tenths were seen once. Material: peripheral blood, obtained on day 0 of AZD1222 vaccination. All receptors derive from an adult in good health.

CDR3 sequence reads: CASSFFGRPQHF. The CDR3, as DNA: TGTGCCAGCAGCTTCTTTGGTCGGCCCCAGCATTTT. The chain carries TRBV5-6 and TRBJ1-5; D gene uncertain. The V gene's germline CDR1 is SGHDT and CDR2 YYEEEE. Trimming left V 2 bases short and J 9 bases short, with 9 bases between. This CDR3 is 12 amino acids long. The whole variable domain, remainder taken from reference TRBV5-6 and TRBJ1-5, is DAGVTQSPTHLIKTRGQQVTLRCSPKSGHDTVSWYQQALGQGPQFIFQYYEEEERQRGNFPDRFSGHQFPNYSSELNVNALLLGDSALYLCASSFFGRPQHFGDGTRLSIL.

The chain carries TRBV28 and TRBJ1-3; weak D call: TRBD1 (5 bases). This CDR3 has 15 amino acids. CDR1 and CDR2 from the germline V gene are MDHEN and SYDVKM. Trimming removed 6 bases at V and 0 bases at J, with 12 bases between. The CDR3 bases are TGTGCCAGCAGGCCTAGGGGAGGCTCTGGAAACACCATATATTTT. It is translated as CASRPRGGSGNTIYF.

The chain has TRBV28 and TRBJ1-2; D might be TRBD1 (5 bases). This CDR3 comprises 16 residues. CDR1 MDHEN and CDR2 SYDVKM come from the germline V gene. The ends were cut back, 6 bases at V and 3 bases at J, with 20 bases in the middle. The CDR3 reads CASRLGGTPVDYGYTF. The CDR3 DNA reads TGTGCCAGCAGATTGGGGGGAACCCCAGTAGACTATGGCTACACCTTC.

In regard to this clone: Compared with germline, one end of the junction differs, possibly owing to a read error. The V gene is TRBV27, the J gene TRBJ2-7; TRBD1 matches 8 bases. This CDR3 spans 14 amino acids. From germline, CDR1 is MNHEY and CDR2 SMNVEV (reference sequence). CDR3 DNA sequence: TGTGCCAGCAGTCTATCCCGGACAGGGACCGAGCAGTACTTC. Amino acid sequence: CASSLSRTGTEQYF.

This clone appeared a single time. The rearrangement links TRBV28 to TRBJ1-2; tentatively, D is TRBD1 (5 bases). The CDR3 has 13 residues. The germline V gene encodes CDR1 MDHEN and CDR2 SYDVKM. Trimming shortened V by 5 bases and J by 4 bases, and 11 bases separated the two germline ends. CDR3 loop: CASSPEGPYGYTF. In DNA, the CDR3 is TGTGCCAGCAGTCCGGAGGGGCCCTATGGCTACACCTTC.

The CDR3 loop is CASSWGERGIQETQYF. The CDR3 DNA sequence: TGCGCCAGCAGCTGGGGAGAACGGGGCATCCAAGAGACCCAGTACTTC. V gene TRBV5-1 combines with J gene TRBJ2-5; either TRBD1 or TRBD2 may fit D (5 bases each). Per the germline V gene, CDR1 is SGHRS and CDR2 is YFSETQ. The CDR3 contains 16 residues. V was pared by 3 bases and J by 1 base, with 16 bases between.

The V and J genes are TRBV15 and TRBJ1-5; 9 nucleotides agree with TRBD1. Germline assignment: CDR1 LNHNV and CDR2 YYDKDF (reference sequence). The J segment lost 4 bases and the V segment lost 5 bases, leaving 6 bases of the junction unmatched. This CDR3 has 15 amino acids. CDR3 sequence reads: CATSLPGTGNQPQHF. CDR3 bases: TGTGCCACCAGCCTTCCCGGGACAGGGAATCAGCCCCAGCATTTT. The full variable domain, with the rest looked up from reference TRBV15 and TRBJ1-5, is DAMVIQNPRYQVTQFGKPVTLSCSQTLNHNVMYWYQQKSSQAPKLLFHYYDKDFNNEADTPDNFQSRRPNTSFCFLDIRSPGLGDTAMYLCATSLPGTGNQPQHFGDGTRLSIL.

This chain uses TRBV5-1 with TRBJ1-1, with 12 positions matching TRBD1. The V segment lost 4 bases and the J segment 7 bases; nucleotides outside the gene matches: 11. Germline V gives CDR1 SGHRS, CDR2 YFSETQ. The CDR3 sequence is 16 residues long. CDR3 loop: CASSPRDRGRGLEAFF. The CDR3 nucleotides are TGCGCCAGCAGCCCACGGGACAGGGGGCGCGGGCTTGAAGCTTTCTTT. The full variable domain, completed using reference TRBV5-1 and TRBJ1-1, is KAGVTQTPRYLIKTRGQQVTLSCSPISGHRSVSWYQQTPGQGLQFLFEYFSETQRNKGNFPGRFSGRQFSNSRSEMNVSTLELGDSALYLCASSPRDRGRGLEAFFGQGTRLTVV.

Concerning this clone itself: An end of the junction does not agree with germline; a read error may underlie this. The gene calls are TRBV7-7 and TRBJ2-5; a possible D gene is TRBD2 (5 bases). Germline CDR1 SSHAT, CDR2 FNYEAQ (reference sequence). The CDR3 contains 15 residues. CDR3 region: CASSLGGDNQETQYF. The CDR3 coding sequence is TGTGCTAGCAGCCTCGGAGGAGACAACCAAGAGACCCAGTACTTC. Based on the CDR3 plus reference TRBV7-7 and TRBJ2-5, the full variable domain is GAGVSQSPRYKVTKRGQDVTLRCDPISSHATLYWYQQALGQGPEFLTYFNYEAQPDKSGLPSDRFSAERPEGSISTLTIQRTEQRDSAMYRCASSLGGDNQETQYFGPGTRLLVL.

A remark on this clone: Other DNA sequences in this specimen translate into the identical CDR3. The rearrangement joins TRBV5-1 to TRBJ2-7; D uncertain. V was trimmed by 0 bases and J by 4 bases, leaving 8 bases between them. Looked up from germline, CDR1 is SGHRS and CDR2 is YFSETQ. The CDR3 spans 13 residues. CDR3 nucleotides: TGCGCCAGCAGCTTGGTAGCCTCATACGAGCAGTACTTC. Translating gives CASSLVASYEQYF.

The chain joins TRBV3-1 (or the pseudogene TRBV3-2) to TRBJ2-7; D may be TRBD2 (7 bases). CDR1 LGHDT and CDR2 YNNKEL come from the germline V gene (reference sequence). The V and J ends lost 3 bases and 12 bases respectively, with 24 bases between them. This CDR3 has 15 residues. CDR3 sequence (DNA): TGTGCCAGCAGCCAGGGTCTGTTGGGGGGGCTCCGTCGGTACTTC. Amino acids: CASSQGLLGGLRRYF.

The CDR3, as DNA: TGTGCCAGCAGCGTAGAGGGGACAGGCCTCTATGGCTACACCTTC. It is translated as CASSVEGTGLYGYTF. V is TRBV9 and J is TRBJ1-2, with TRBD1 identical over 8 bases. Germline V gene sequence: CDR1 SGDLS, CDR2 YYNGEE. The CDR3 consists of 15 residues. V trimming: 0 bases; J trimming: 4 bases; junction bases outside the gene matches: 5.

This chain connects TRBV6-1 to TRBJ1-5; D perhaps matches TRBD1 (5 bases). V lost 2 bases to trimming and J lost 0 bases, with 11 bases between them. This CDR3 spans 16 amino acids. Germline V gene lookup returns CDR1 MNHNS and CDR2 SASEGT. CDR3 coding DNA: TGTGCCAGCAGTGAAAGGCCGGGGGATAGCAATCAGCCCCAGCATTTT. Translated, it gives CASSERPGDSNQPQHF.

This sequence joins TRBV6-6 and TRBJ2-3, with unresolved D. The CDR3 runs 14 residues. The ends were cut back, 4 bases at V and 0 bases at J, with 8 bases in the middle. Germline assignment: CDR1 MNHNY and CDR2 SVGAGI (reference sequence). DNA of the CDR3: TGTGCCAGCAGTTTCCGGCGGAGCACAGATACGCAGTATTTT. Its protein product is CASSFRRSTDTQYF.

V gene TRBV6-4 combines with J gene TRBJ2-3; possible D gene TRBD2, 5 bases. Germline-derived CDR1 and CDR2 are MRHNA and SNTAGT. The CDR3 length is 14 residues. V shed 2 bases and J shed 5 bases, with 11 bases lying between them. Written as DNA, the CDR3 is TGTGCCAGCAGTGACGGGCTAGCAGGAGATACGCAGTATTTT. Translating it yields CASSDGLAGDTQYF.

This clone was detected only once. V gene TRBV7-2 combines with J gene TRBJ1-3; D gene ambiguous. Trimming cost V 5 bases and J 0 bases, with 17 bases left between them. The germline V gene encodes CDR1 SGHTA and CDR2 FQGNSA. CDR3 length: 17 residues. CDR3 protein: CASSLRPGGISGNTIYF. The DNA for the CDR3 is TGTGCCAGCAGCCTCCGCCCGGGAGGAATCTCTGGAAACACCATATATTTT.

This chain uses TRBV4-1 with TRBJ2-7; 10 positions match TRBD2. Germline loops: CDR1 MGHRA, CDR2 YSYEKL. J was trimmed by 8 bases and V by 1 base; bases with no gene match: 11. CDR3 size: 16 residues. The CDR3 spells CASSQASGRARAKQYF. CDR3 coding DNA: TGCGCCAGCAGCCAAGCAAGCGGGAGGGCACGAGCCAAGCAGTACTTC.

The chain uses TRBV29-1 and TRBJ2-7; 8 bases agree with TRBD1. V lost 8 bases, J lost 3 bases, and 9 bases stayed unmatched. Germline values: CDR1 SQVTM, CDR2 ANQGSEA. The CDR3 runs to 13 residues. CDR3 in amino acids: CSFAPGQDYEQYF. Written as DNA, the CDR3 is TGCAGCTTCGCCCCGGGACAGGACTACGAGCAGTACTTC.

This chain uses TRBV28 with TRBJ2-4, with 7 bases matching TRBD2. Germline V lookup: CDR1 MDHEN, CDR2 SYDVKM. The CDR3 extends over 15 amino acids. The V segment lost 5 bases and the J segment 4 bases; nucleotides outside the gene matches: 8. The CDR3 loop is CASSPMREGKNIQYF. CDR3 bases: TGTGCCAGCAGTCCAATGAGGGAGGGTAAAAACATTCAGTACTTC.